This TCR beta chain was profiled in a study of blood T cell repertoires in COVID-19. About the research overall: PBMCs, B-cell-depleted T cells, or T cells provided the cDNA or gDNA that made up the material.

This CDR3 comprises 16 residues. Germline CDR1 is SGHTS and CDR2 is YDEGEE. J gave up 2 bases and V 3 bases, and 5 bases lay outside the gene matches. This table comes from immunoSEQ multiplex PCR, and its TCRdb copy is limited to in-frame clones, with some not included. The data contain about 140,000 clones, 65% to 90% of them seen just once; the ten biggest clones take up just under 3%. Specimen: peripheral blood. V gene TRBV5-8 combines with J gene TRBJ2-5; 12 bases match TRBD2. The receptor comes from a man aged 50-59 years with acute or convalescent COVID-19. CDR3 DNA sequence: TGTGCCAGCAGCTATGGACTAGCGGGGACACAAGAGACCCAGTACTTC. Encoded protein: CASSYGLAGTQETQYF.